A selection of T cell receptor beta chains follows, all from one sample in a study of glioma-infiltrating T cells after dendritic cell vaccination. The repertoire was sequenced with immunoSEQ multiplex PCR; TCRdb's copy has only in-frame clones and lacks some. The repertoire has 50,000 to 60,000 clones, about 80% of them found once; the top ten carry less than 20%. Material: blood, obtained after dendritic cell vaccination. These receptors were obtained from a human donor with glioblastoma. Each CDR3 is given with its conserved first and last residue. The D gene is left open where the match is weak. Where a row states a size, it is once, few, many or the class of an expanded clone; other rows omit it.

CDR3nt,CDR3aa,v_gene,j_gene,d_gene,abundance
TGTGCCAGCAGCTTAGTTGGTACAGGGGGCATCCAAGAGACCCAGTACTTC,CASSLVGTGGIQETQYF,TRBV11-3,TRBJ2-5,TRBD1,.
TGCGCCAGCAGCCAACTAGCGGGGGGAAACAATGAGCAGTTCTTC,CASSQLAGGNNEQFF,TRBV5-1,TRBJ2-1,TRBD2,.
TGCGCCAGCAGTACCGGACTAGCTCGGGGCCTACGGGAGCAGTACTTC,CASSTGLARGLREQYF,TRBV4-1,TRBJ2-7,TRBD2,.
TGTGCCAGCAGCCGGGGACAGTACTCTGAAGCTTTCTTT,CASSRGQYSEAFF,TRBV7-8,TRBJ1-1,TRBD1,few
TGCGCCAGCAGCCAAGATTTGGCGAGGGAGCAGTACTTC,CASSQDLAREQYF,TRBV4-3,TRBJ2-7,.,.
TGCGCCAGCAGAATTCCCTTCGGTCCCCAAGGGGGCGAGCAGTACTTC,CASRIPFGPQGGEQYF,TRBV10-1,TRBJ2-7,.,few
TGCGCCAGCAGACCACGGGGTACTTCGAACACTGAAGCTTTCTTT,CASRPRGTSNTEAFF,TRBV5-1,TRBJ1-1,.,.
TGCGCCAGCAGCCAAGATCCACAGGATACCTACGAGCAGTACTTC,CASSQDPQDTYEQYF,TRBV4-1,TRBJ2-7,.,once
TGTGCCAGCAGCTTGGACACCTACGAGCAGTACTTC,CASSLDTYEQYF,TRBV5-4,TRBJ2-7,.,.
TGTGCCAGCAGAAAGGGGAGGGAGCTGGAAAAACTGTTTTTT,CASRKGRELEKLFF,TRBV2,TRBJ1-4,.,.
TGTGCCAGCAGCTTTAACGACGGGGTGGGGAACGAGCAGTACTTC,CASSFNDGVGNEQYF,TRBV7-9,TRBJ2-7,.,.
TGCGCCAGCAGCTTGGCCGAGGGGGGCGGGGGCGATCAAGAGACCCAGTACTTC,CASSLAEGGGGDQETQYF,TRBV5-1,TRBJ2-5,.,.
TGTGCCAGCAGCAAAAAACACCCGGGATTAAATAATGAAAAACTGTTTTTT,CASSKKHPGLNNEKLFF,TRBV7-8,TRBJ1-4,.,.
TGTGCCAGCACCTCTGCGCGGGGTTTCACAGATACGCAGTATTTT,CASTSARGFTDTQYF,TRBV6-1,TRBJ2-3,.,.
TGTGCCAGCAGCTTACCCCCGACAGGTGGCTACACCTTC,CASSLPPTGGYTF,TRBV7-2,TRBJ1-2,.,.
TGTGCCAGCAGCTCGTTTTTAGCGGGACAGGGGGTAAACATTCAGTACTTC,CASSSFLAGQGVNIQYF,TRBV5-6,TRBJ2-4,TRBD1,.
TGTGCCAGCAGCTCCCTAACGAACACTGAAGCTTTCTTT,CASSSLTNTEAFF,TRBV11-3,TRBJ1-1,.,.
TGTGCCAGCAGGGGACAGGGACGAGGGACTGAAGCTTTCTTT,CASRGQGRGTEAFF,TRBV28,TRBJ1-1,TRBD1,.
TGTGCCAGCAGCCTCGTCTACAATGAGCAGTTCTTC,CASSLVYNEQFF,TRBV9,TRBJ2-1,.,.
TGTGCCAGCAGCCCAGGGGGGACAGGGGACCTAGGGACCCAGTACTTC,CASSPGGTGDLGTQYF,TRBV9,TRBJ2-5,TRBD1,.
TGTGCCAGCAGCCAAAATTGGAGCGGGGGTGAAGAGACCCAGTACTTC,CASSQNWSGGEETQYF,TRBV14,TRBJ2-5,TRBD2,.
TGCGCCAGCAGCGAATTTAGCAGGGGGAACACTGAAGCTTTCTTT,CASSEFSRGNTEAFF,TRBV5-1,TRBJ1-1,.,.